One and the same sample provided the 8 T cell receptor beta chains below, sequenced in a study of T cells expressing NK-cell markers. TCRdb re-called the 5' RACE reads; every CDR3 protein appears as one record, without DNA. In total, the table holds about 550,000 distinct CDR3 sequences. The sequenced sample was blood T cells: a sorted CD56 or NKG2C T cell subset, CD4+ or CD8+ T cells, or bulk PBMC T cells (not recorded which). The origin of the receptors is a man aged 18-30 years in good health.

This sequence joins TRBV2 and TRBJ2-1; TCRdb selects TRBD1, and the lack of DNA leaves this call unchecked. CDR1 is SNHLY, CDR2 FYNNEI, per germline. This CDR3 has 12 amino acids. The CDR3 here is CASLTGPNEQFF.

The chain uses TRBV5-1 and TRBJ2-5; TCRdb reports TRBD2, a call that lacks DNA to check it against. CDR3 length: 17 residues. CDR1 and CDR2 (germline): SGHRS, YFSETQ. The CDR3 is CASSLGTSGTVQETQYF.

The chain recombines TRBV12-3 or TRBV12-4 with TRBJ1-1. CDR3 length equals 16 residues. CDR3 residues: CASSFFRFEANTEAFF.

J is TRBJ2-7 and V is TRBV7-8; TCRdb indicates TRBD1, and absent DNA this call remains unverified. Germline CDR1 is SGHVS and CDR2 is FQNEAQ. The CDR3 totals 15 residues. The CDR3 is CASSLARDRGNEQYF.

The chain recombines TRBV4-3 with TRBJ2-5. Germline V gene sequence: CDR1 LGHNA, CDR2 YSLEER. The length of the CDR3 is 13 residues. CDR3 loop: CASSHAYEETQYF.

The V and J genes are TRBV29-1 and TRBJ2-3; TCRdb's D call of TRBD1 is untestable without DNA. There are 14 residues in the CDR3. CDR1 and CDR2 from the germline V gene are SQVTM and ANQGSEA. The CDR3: CSGAQGSTTDTQYF.

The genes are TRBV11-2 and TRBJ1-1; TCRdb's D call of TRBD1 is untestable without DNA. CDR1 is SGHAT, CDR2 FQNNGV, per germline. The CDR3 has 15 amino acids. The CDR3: CASDGTLQVGTEAFF.

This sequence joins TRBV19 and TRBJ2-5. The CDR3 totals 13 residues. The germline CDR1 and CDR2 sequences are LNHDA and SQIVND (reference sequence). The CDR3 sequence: CASSNRQAETQYF.